This is a list of T cell receptor beta chains from one sample in a study of CD8+ T cells in alopecia areata. Libraries were prepared by immunoSEQ multiplex PCR; TCRdb keeps only in-frame clonotypes and omits some of them. The table lists 130,000 or so clones, roughly 50% of them singletons. Sequenced material: NKG2D-low CD8+ T cells sorted from blood. These receptors originate from a human donor with alopecia areata. The CDR3 runs from the conserved cysteine through the conserved F or W. Fields, in order: J gene, clone size, V gene, D gene, CDR3 protein. D genes are given only for firm matches. The listing skips clone size in some rows; elsewhere it reads once, few, many or a size class.

>TRBJ2-5|NA|TRBV5-6|TRBD2
CASSNGLARQYF
>TRBJ2-3|NA|TRBV7-9|TRBD2
CASSFMTSFVTTDTQYF
>TRBJ2-1|NA|TRBV23-1|TRBD2
CASSQLRTSGDSDGNEQFF
>TRBJ2-5|few|TRBV4-2|NA
CASSQGGSQGETQYF
>TRBJ2-2|once|TRBV5-6|NA
CASSSELRGRNTGELFF
>TRBJ2-5|NA|TRBV29-1|TRBD2
CSVEERGDTYF
>TRBJ1-2|few|TRBV14|TRBD1
CASSQGTVYGYTF
>TRBJ2-1|NA|TRBV12-5|TRBD2
CASRLADYNEQFF
>TRBJ1-2|NA|TRBV20-1|NA
CSAWNSGYTF
>TRBJ2-1|NA|TRBV30|NA
CAWKGSPYNEQFF
>TRBJ2-5|NA|TRBV21-1|NA
CASSSITRKETQYF
>TRBJ2-1|NA|TRBV29-1|NA
CSVDPTRAGSYNEQFF
>TRBJ1-5|NA|TRBV30|NA
CAWSGIGGSNQPQHF
>TRBJ1-1|NA|TRBV30|NA
CAWSEAHMNTEAFF
>TRBJ2-3|NA|TRBV7-3|TRBD2
CASSQLAGSRYTQYF